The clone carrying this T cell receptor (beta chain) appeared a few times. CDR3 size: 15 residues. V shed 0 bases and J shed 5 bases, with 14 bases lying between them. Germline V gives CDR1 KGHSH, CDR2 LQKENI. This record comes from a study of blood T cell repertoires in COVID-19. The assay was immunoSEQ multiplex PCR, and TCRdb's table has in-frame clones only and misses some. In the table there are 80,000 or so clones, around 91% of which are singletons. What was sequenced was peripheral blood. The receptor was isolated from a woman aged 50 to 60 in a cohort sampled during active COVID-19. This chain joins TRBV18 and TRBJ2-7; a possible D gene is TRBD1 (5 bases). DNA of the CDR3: TGTGCCAGCTCACCACCGGGTCAGGGCAGAAACGAGCAGTACTTC. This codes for CASSPPGQGRNEQYF.